The 5 T cell receptor beta chains reported below all come from one sample, sequenced in a study of T cells in Graves' hyperthyroidism and ophthalmopathy. RNA transcripts were the template for amplifying TCR beta CDR3 regions. The HTBI primer set drove a first-round RT-PCR of the TCR CDR3. TCRdb processed the multiplex PCR reads anew with MiXCR; each CDR3 protein has one entry. In the table there are roughly 650,000 distinct CDR3 sequences, approximately 15% of which are singletons. Sequencing used blood. These receptors originate from a woman aged 40 to 50 with Graves' ophthalmopathy.

The V and J genes are TRBV6-4 and TRBJ2-2; 11 positions agree with TRBD2. This CDR3 comprises 16 residues. Germline V CDR1 and CDR2: MRHNA, SNTAGT. V lost 0 bases and J lost 6; bases outside the gene matches: 3. CDR3 nucleotide sequence: TGTGCCAGCAGTGACTCGTCACTAGCGGGAGCCGGGGAGCTGTTTTTT. As protein: CASSDSSLAGAGELFF.

This clonotype was seen many times. The chain employs TRBV2 and TRBJ1-6, with TRBD1 matching 7 bases. Germline lookup yields CDR1 SNHLY and CDR2 FYNNEI. This CDR3 spans 15 amino acids. V lost 6 bases, J lost 4 bases, and 6 bases stayed unmatched. CDR3 sequence reads: CASRSEGQYNSPLHF. CDR3 sequence (DNA): TGTGCCAGCAGGTCCGAGGGACAGTATAATTCACCCCTCCACTTT.

As to this clonotype: Given a much more abundant clone one base away, this may be a read error. V and J are TRBV3-1 and TRBJ2-1; D is unclear. CDR3 length: 11 amino acids. V was cut by 7 bases and J by 10 bases, with 11 bases left in between. Germline V gene sequence: CDR1 LGHDT, CDR2 YNNKEL (reference sequence). The CDR3 sequence: CASISALEQFF. CDR3 nucleotides: TGTGCCAGCATCTCAGCATTGGAGCAGTTCTTC.

This clonotype was seen at least ten times. V gene TRBV30 combines with J gene TRBJ1-1, with a weak D call TRBD1 (6 bases). Germline loops: CDR1 GTSNPN, CDR2 SVGIG (reference sequence). V lost 3 bases and J 7 bases, leaving 12 bases between the germline ends. The CDR3 runs 12 residues. This CDR3 reads CAWSAGAGEAFF. CDR3 nucleotide sequence: TGTGCCTGGAGCGCGGGGGCTGGTGAAGCTTTCTTT.

This clonotype was picked up many times. The chain combines TRBV11-1 with TRBJ2-1, with TRBD2 matching over 10 bases. The trim removed 1 base at V and 7 bases at J, leaving 7 bases unmatched. This CDR3 region has 16 residues. From germline, CDR1 is SGHAT and CDR2 FQDESV (reference sequence). The CDR3 bases are TGTGCCAGCAGCTTAGACGCCGGACTAGCGGTTAATGAGCAGTTCTTC. Encoded protein: CASSLDAGLAVNEQFF.